The clone carrying this T cell receptor beta chain was observed a few times. These data originate in a study of T cells in Graves' hyperthyroidism and ophthalmopathy. The TCR beta CDR3 regions underwent amplification using RNA transcripts as the source. The TCR CDR3 first-round RT-PCR relied on the HTBI primer set. TCRdb fed the multiplex PCR reads into MiXCR, producing one record per CDR3 protein. The table includes 600,000 to 650,000 distinct CDR3 sequences, more than 20% detected once. Source material: blood. This receptor was obtained from a man aged 25-45 years with Graves' ophthalmopathy.

CDR3 sequence (DNA): TGTGCCACCAGCAGAGTAACCAGCTTGGGTTACAATGAGCAGTTCTTC. Translated, it gives CATSRVTSLGYNEQFF. This chain joins TRBV15 and TRBJ2-1; D not resolved. Trimming cost V 1 base and J 4 bases, with 14 bases left between them. Germline CDR1 and CDR2: LNHNV and YYDKDF (reference sequence). The CDR3 is 16 amino acids. The complete variable domain, with remaining parts taken from reference TRBV15 and TRBJ2-1, reads DAMVIQNPRYQVTQFGKPVTLSCSQTLNHNVMYWYQQKSSQAPKLLFHYYDKDFNNEADTPDNFQSRRPNTSFCFLDIRSPGLGDTAMYLCATSRVTSLGYNEQFFGPGTRLTVL.